These 10 T cell receptor beta chains were sequenced from one sample in a study of radiotherapy plus CTLA-4 blockade in lung cancer. Using immunoSEQ multiplex PCR, the repertoire was profiled, and TCRdb retains in-frame clones only, with some absent. The sample carries around 91,000 clones, 88% recorded once. The sample was peripheral blood, taken from a patient treated with radiotherapy plus ipilimumab. These receptor sequences come from a human donor with non-small cell lung cancer that progressed on radiotherapy plus ipilimumab.

V and J are TRBV5-1 and TRBJ2-7; D uncertain. This CDR3 contains 15 residues. The V gene's germline CDR1 is SGHRS and CDR2 YFSETQ. Trimming shortened V by 0 bases and J by 4 bases, and 14 bases separated the two germline ends. The CDR3 reads CASSLGSRVLYEQYF. The CDR3, as DNA: TGCGCCAGCAGCTTGGGAAGTAGGGTTCTTTACGAGCAGTACTTC.

The chain links TRBV5-1 to TRBJ2-5, with D tentatively TRBD1 or TRBD2 (6 bases each). Trimming removed 4 bases at V and 5 bases at J, with 21 bases between. The germline V gene has CDR1 SGHRS and CDR2 YFSETQ. The CDR3 extends over 16 amino acids. In DNA form, the CDR3 reads TGCGCCAGCAGCGAAGCCTGGACTATGACAGGCGAGACCCAGTACTTC. Its protein product is CASSEAWTMTGETQYF. The full variable domain, its missing parts supplied by reference TRBV5-1 and TRBJ2-5, is KAGVTQTPRYLIKTRGQQVTLSCSPISGHRSVSWYQQTPGQGLQFLFEYFSETQRNKGNFPGRFSGRQFSNSRSEMNVSTLELGDSALYLCASSEAWTMTGETQYFGPGTRLLVL.

The chain uses TRBV7-8 and TRBJ2-1; D uncertain. Germline values: CDR1 SGHVS, CDR2 FQNEAQ. The CDR3 totals 11 residues. V was cut by 5 bases and J by 4 bases, with 3 bases left in between. The CDR3 DNA is TGTGCCAGCAGCCCATACAATGAGCAGTTCTTC. It yields the protein CASSPYNEQFF.

J is TRBJ2-5 and V is TRBV7-8; TRBD2 agrees at 9 bases. The CDR3 contains 14 residues. CDR1 and CDR2 (germline): SGHVS, FQNEAQ. Trimming at V came to 4 bases and at J to 5 bases, leaving 5 bases not matched to a gene. Written as DNA, the CDR3 is TGTGCCAGCAGCTCGAGCGGGGGGAAGGAGACCCAGTACTTC. The encoded protein is CASSSSGGKETQYF.

The CDR3 region is CASSSRTSGTNTDTQYF. The CDR3 DNA reads TGCGCCAGCAGCTCCCGGACTAGCGGGACCAACACAGATACGCAGTATTTT. The chain carries TRBV5-1 and TRBJ2-3; 12 nucleotides align to TRBD2. V lost 3 bases to trimming and J lost 2 bases; unmatched junction nucleotides: 7. The germline V gene has CDR1 SGHRS and CDR2 YFSETQ. The CDR3 runs 17 residues.

V gene TRBV18 combines with J gene TRBJ1-1; D gene uncertain. In germline, CDR1 is KGHSH, CDR2 LQKENI. Trimming stripped 3 bases from V and 4 bases from J, with 9 bases between. The CDR3 is made up of 13 amino acids. The CDR3 nucleotides are TGTGCCAGCTCACCGCTGACTGGCACTGAAGCTTTCTTT. Translating it yields CASSPLTGTEAFF. Complete variable domain (other parts from reference TRBV18 and TRBJ1-1): NAGVMQNPRHLVRRRGQEARLRCSPMKGHSHVYWYRQLPEEGLKFMVYLQKENIIDESGMPKERFSAEFPKEGPSILRIQQVVRGDSAAYFCASSPLTGTEAFFGQGTRLTVV.

The chain employs TRBV7-9 and TRBJ2-1; TRBD2 is a possible D gene (5 bases). The germline V gene encodes CDR1 SEHNR and CDR2 FQNEAQ (reference sequence). The CDR3 has 14 amino acids. With 4 bases removed from V and 5 bases from J, the gap between germline ends came to 12 bases. The CDR3 bases are TGTGCCAGCAGCTCCGTAGCGTTACACAATGAGCAGTTCTTC. It codes for CASSSVALHNEQFF.

V usage is TRBV30 and J usage is TRBJ1-4; D remains ambiguous. CDR1 and CDR2 (germline): GTSNPN, SVGIG (reference sequence). This CDR3 is 12 amino acids long. V was pared by 0 bases and J by 8 bases, with 7 bases between. Here the CDR3 reads CAWSVIGEKLFF. The CDR3 DNA follows: TGTGCCTGGAGTGTGATTGGGGAAAAACTGTTTTTT.

Concerning this clone: At one end, the junction sequence differs from germline, possibly due to a read error. This chain links TRBV7-7 with TRBJ2-3; 8 bases fit TRBD2. Per the germline V gene, CDR1 is SSHAT and CDR2 is FNYEAQ (reference sequence). This CDR3 is built from 15 residues. CDR3 region: CASSSLAGITDTQYF. The CDR3 DNA is TGTGCTAGCAGCTCTTTAGCGGGAATCACAGATACGCAGTATTTT.

The chain joins TRBV6-6 to TRBJ2-2, with TRBD2 matching 7 bases. With V trimmed by 5 bases and J by 7 bases, 4 bases remained unmatched. This CDR3 is built from 13 residues. Germline assignment: CDR1 MNHNY and CDR2 SVGAGI (reference sequence). CDR3 DNA sequence: TGTGCCAGCAGTGGGAGGGGTTTCGGGGAGCTGTTTTTT. Translation: CASSGRGFGELFF.